One and the same sample provided the 16 T cell receptor beta chains below, sequenced in a study of blood T cell repertoires in COVID-19. Generated by immunoSEQ multiplex PCR, the TCRdb table keeps only in-frame clones and is missing some. The sample includes 130,000 to 150,000 clones, around four fifths of them seen just once. The sequenced sample consisted of peripheral blood. The receptors stem from a human donor in a cohort sampled during active COVID-19.

This sequence joins TRBV9 and TRBJ2-3; tentatively, D is TRBD1 (6 bases). Trimming took 3 bases from V and 3 from J, leaving 8 bases between them. This CDR3 has 13 residues. The germline V gene encodes CDR1 SGDLS and CDR2 YYNGEE. The DNA for the CDR3 is TGTGCCAGCAGCGAAACAGGGACAGATACGCAGTATTTT. Protein product: CASSETGTDTQYF.

The rearrangement joins TRBV6-5 to TRBJ1-1, with 7 bases fitting TRBD1. The CDR3 spans 14 residues. The germline V gene encodes CDR1 MNHEY and CDR2 SVGAGI. V gave up 6 bases and J gave up 1 base; unmatched junction bases: 5. CDR3 amino acids: CASRSTGRNTEAFF. The CDR3 nucleotides are TGTGCCAGCAGGTCGACAGGGAGGAACACTGAAGCTTTCTTT.

V usage is TRBV27 and J usage is TRBJ1-2; TRBD1 matches at 9 bases. The ends lost 0 bases at V and 9 bases at J; junction bases unmatched: 2. The length of the CDR3 is 13 residues. CDR1 MNHEY and CDR2 SMNVEV come from the germline V gene (reference sequence). CDR3 in DNA: TGTGCCAGCAGTTTATCGGGACAGGGTCGCTACACCTTC. Translation gives CASSLSGQGRYTF.

This clone appeared a single time. The chain has TRBV7-8 and TRBJ2-7, with D possibly being TRBD1 (5 bases). This CDR3 has 13 residues. Trimming took 5 bases from V and 0 from J, leaving 8 bases between them. The germline gives CDR1 SGHVS, CDR2 FQNEAQ. The CDR3 nucleotides are TGTGCCAGCAGCCGTAGGGGCTCCTACGAGCAGTACTTC. Its protein is CASSRRGSYEQYF.

The chain joins TRBV19 to TRBJ1-2; 10 bases fit TRBD1. Germline CDR1 is LNHDA and CDR2 is SQIVND (reference sequence). The CDR3 loop spans 17 amino acids. The V segment lost 3 bases and the J segment 0 bases; nucleotides outside the gene matches: 7. CDR3 protein: CASSIGTGDGANYGYTF. The CDR3 DNA reads TGTGCCAGTAGTATTGGGACAGGGGACGGAGCTAACTATGGCTACACCTTC.

The rearrangement uses TRBV29-1 and TRBJ1-2; D gene unclear. The CDR3 loop spans 12 amino acids. CDR1 is SQVTM and CDR2 is ANQGSEA in the germline V gene. Trimming stripped 3 bases from V and 2 bases from J, with 7 bases between. Here the CDR3 reads CSVEPENYGYTF. The CDR3 DNA follows: TGCAGCGTTGAGCCGGAGAACTATGGCTACACCTTC.

CDR3 loop: CASSQDLPGDSPLHF. The CDR3 region has the DNA TGTGCCAGCAGCCAAGATCTCCCGGGGGATTCACCCCTCCACTTT. The genes are TRBV3-1 (or the pseudogene TRBV3-2) and TRBJ1-6, with D possibly being TRBD1 (5 bases). V was pared by 0 bases and J by 8 bases, with 11 bases between. The CDR3 totals 15 residues. Germline V gene data show CDR1 as LGHDT and CDR2 as YNNKEL (reference sequence).

The V call is TRBV27, the J call TRBJ2-7; D not resolved. Looked up from germline, CDR1 is MNHEY and CDR2 is SMNVEV (reference sequence). CDR3 length: 12 residues. Trimming pared 8 bases from V and 2 bases from J, leaving 10 bases between. CDR3 in amino acids: CASGYRAYEQYF. CDR3 bases: TGTGCCAGCGGTTACCGAGCCTACGAGCAGTACTTC.

The chain's CDR3 is CASSLNPPTGTGELFF. CDR3 nucleotides: TGTGCCAGCAGCTTGAATCCCCCAACAGGGACCGGGGAGCTGTTTTTT. This chain uses TRBV7-2 with TRBJ2-2; possibly TRBD1 for D (6 bases). CDR3 size: 16 residues. CDR1 is SGHTA, CDR2 FQGNSA, per germline. V was shortened by 3 bases and J by 5 bases, with 16 bases between the two germline ends.

The CDR3 nucleotides read TGTGCCAGCAGCCAGGGGGGGTTTGAAGCTTTCTTT. Translation gives CASSQGGFEAFF. This rearrangement joins TRBV14 to TRBJ1-1, with a tentative D call TRBD1 (5 bases). Between the trimmed V and J ends, which lost 3 bases and 7 bases, there was a span of 9 bases. This CDR3 spans 12 amino acids. Germline V gives CDR1 SGHDN, CDR2 FVKESK.

CDR3 protein: CASTTLGQRGVGELFF. CDR3 nucleotides: TGTGCCAGCACCACCCTTGGCCAGCGGGGCGTCGGGGAGCTGTTTTTT. The V and J genes are TRBV5-6 and TRBJ2-2; 7 bases align to TRBD2. V lost 6 bases, J lost 7 bases, and 15 bases stayed unmatched. This CDR3 has 16 amino acids. The germline CDR1 and CDR2 sequences are SGHDT and YYEEEE.

V and J are TRBV11-3 and TRBJ2-2, with TRBD2 as a possible D gene (7 bases). The CDR3 covers 16 residues. With 2 bases removed from V and 4 bases from J, the gap between germline ends came to 14 bases. Germline V gene lookup returns CDR1 SGHNT and CDR2 YENEEA. The CDR3 loop reads CASSLSGGLLTGELFF. The CDR3 DNA sequence: TGTGCCAGCAGCTTATCCGGGGGGCTACTCACCGGGGAGCTGTTTTTT.

V and J are TRBV2 and TRBJ2-2, with 9 bases that match TRBD2. Germline V gives CDR1 SNHLY, CDR2 FYNNEI. V lost 6 bases and J lost 7; bases outside the gene matches: 6. The CDR3 sequence is 14 residues long. CDR3 in amino acids: CASRRKAGGGELFF. In DNA, the CDR3 is TGTGCCAGCAGGAGGAAAGCGGGGGGCGGGGAGCTGTTTTTT.

The chain recombines TRBV14 with TRBJ2-2, with D uncertain. The CDR3 is 14 amino acids. Trimming took 1 base from V and 3 from J, leaving 6 bases between them. The germline CDR1 and CDR2 sequences are SGHDN and FVKESK. Here the CDR3 DNA reads TGTGCCAGCAGCCAAGGGGCCTACACCGGGGAGCTGTTTTTT. This sequence encodes CASSQGAYTGELFF.

The chain carries TRBV6-5 and TRBJ1-2; no definite D call. The CDR3 totals 15 residues. The germline CDR1 and CDR2 sequences are MNHEY and SVGAGI. The germline V and J ends were trimmed by 0 bases and 4 bases, with 12 bases remaining between them. The CDR3 DNA reads as TGTGCCAGCAGTTACTCGGTCCACGGGGTCTATGGCTACACCTTC. Translation: CASSYSVHGVYGYTF.

The chain combines TRBV9 with TRBJ2-7; TRBD1 matches at 9 bases. With 4 bases clipped from V and 0 bases from J, the junction kept 11 bases outside the gene matches. CDR3 length: 17 residues. Germline CDR1 and CDR2: SGDLS and YYNGEE. For the CDR3, the DNA is TGTGCCAGCAGCCGCGGGACAGGGAAGGAGTCCTCCTACGAGCAGTACTTC. This gives the protein CASSRGTGKESSYEQYF.